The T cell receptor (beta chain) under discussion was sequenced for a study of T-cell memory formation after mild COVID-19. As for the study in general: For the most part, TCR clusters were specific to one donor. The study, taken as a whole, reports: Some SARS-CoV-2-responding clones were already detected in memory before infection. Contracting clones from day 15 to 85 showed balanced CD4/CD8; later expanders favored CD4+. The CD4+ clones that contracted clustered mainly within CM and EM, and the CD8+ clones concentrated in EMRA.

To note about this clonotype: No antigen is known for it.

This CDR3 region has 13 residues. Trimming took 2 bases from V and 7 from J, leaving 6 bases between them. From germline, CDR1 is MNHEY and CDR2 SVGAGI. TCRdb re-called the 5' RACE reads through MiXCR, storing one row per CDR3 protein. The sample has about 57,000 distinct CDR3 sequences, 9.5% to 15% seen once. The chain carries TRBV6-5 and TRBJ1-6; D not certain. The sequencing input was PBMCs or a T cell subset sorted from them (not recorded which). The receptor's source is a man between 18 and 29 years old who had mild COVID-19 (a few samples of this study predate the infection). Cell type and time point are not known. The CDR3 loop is CASSYGVNSPLHF. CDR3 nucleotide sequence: TGTGCCAGCAGTTACGGCGTGAATTCACCCCTCCACTTT.